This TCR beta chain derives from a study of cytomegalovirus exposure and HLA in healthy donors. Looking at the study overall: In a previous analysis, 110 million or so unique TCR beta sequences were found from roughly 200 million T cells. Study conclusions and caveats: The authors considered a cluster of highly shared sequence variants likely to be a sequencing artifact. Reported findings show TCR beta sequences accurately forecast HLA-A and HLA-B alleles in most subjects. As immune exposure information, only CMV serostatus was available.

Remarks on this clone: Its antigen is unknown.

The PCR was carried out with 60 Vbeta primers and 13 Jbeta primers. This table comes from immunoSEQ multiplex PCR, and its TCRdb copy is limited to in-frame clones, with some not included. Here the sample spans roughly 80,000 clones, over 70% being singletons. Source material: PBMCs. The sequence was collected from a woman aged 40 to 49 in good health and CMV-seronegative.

The CDR3 is CSVVRRGGLEEAFF. CDR3 DNA: TGCAGCGTTGTGCGGAGAGGGGGCTTGGAGGAAGCTTTCTTT. V is TRBV29-1 and J is TRBJ1-1; 7 nucleotides line up with TRBD1. V shed 4 bases, J shed 8 bases, and the junction held 13 bases outside the gene matches. The CDR3 loop spans 14 amino acids. Germline lookup yields CDR1 SQVTM and CDR2 ANQGSEA.